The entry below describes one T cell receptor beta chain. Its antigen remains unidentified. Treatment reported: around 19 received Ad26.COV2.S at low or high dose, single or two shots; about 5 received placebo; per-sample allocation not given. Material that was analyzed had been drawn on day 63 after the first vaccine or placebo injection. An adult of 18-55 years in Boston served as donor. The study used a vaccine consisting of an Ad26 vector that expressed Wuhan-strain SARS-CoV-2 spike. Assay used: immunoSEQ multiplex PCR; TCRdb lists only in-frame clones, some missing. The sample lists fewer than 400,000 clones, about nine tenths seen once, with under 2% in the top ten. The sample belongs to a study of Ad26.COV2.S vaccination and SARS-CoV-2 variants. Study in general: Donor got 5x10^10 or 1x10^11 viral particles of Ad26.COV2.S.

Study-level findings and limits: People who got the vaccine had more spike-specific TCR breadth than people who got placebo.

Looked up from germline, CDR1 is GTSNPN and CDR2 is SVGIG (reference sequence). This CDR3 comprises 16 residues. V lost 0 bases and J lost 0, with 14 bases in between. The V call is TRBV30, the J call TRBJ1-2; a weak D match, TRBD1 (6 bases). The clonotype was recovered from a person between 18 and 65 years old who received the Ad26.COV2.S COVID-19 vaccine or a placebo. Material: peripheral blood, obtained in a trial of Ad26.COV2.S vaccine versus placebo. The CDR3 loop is CAWSVKGGRANYGYTF. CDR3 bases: TGTGCCTGGAGTGTAAAAGGGGGGAGAGCTAACTATGGCTACACCTTC. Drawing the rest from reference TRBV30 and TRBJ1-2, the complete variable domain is SQTIHQWPATLVQPVGSPLSLECTVEGTSNPNLYWYRQAAGRGLQLLFYSVGIGQISSEVPQNLSASRPQDRQFILSSKKLLLSDSGFYLCAWSVKGGRANYGYTFGSGTRLTVV.